This T cell receptor beta chain emerged from a study of blood T cells in healthy people across ages. The study, taken as a whole, reports: No conclusive comparison of naive versus antigen-experienced cells was possible with unsorted PBMCs.

Germline-derived CDR1 and CDR2 are SGHDT and YYEEEE. Trimming left V 4 bases short and J 1 base short, with 18 bases between. CDR3 length: 16 residues. A sample-barcoded 5' primer and a J-beta primer mix were used in a second PCR of roughly 7 to 12 cycles. A 12-random-nucleotide template-switch adaptor tagged each cDNA molecule. Via MiXCR, TCRdb re-called the 5' RACE reads, giving one row per CDR3 protein. This table has 550,000 to 750,000 distinct CDR3 sequences, around a fifth appearing once. Ranging in age from roughly 6 to 90, the donors were healthy Caucasian individuals from Russia. Total RNA extracted from each sample amounted to at least 6 micrograms. This clonotype was seen only a few times. Its specificity is unknown.

This sequence was found in a man aged 70-80 years in good health. The sequencing input was blood. This chain joins TRBV5-6 and TRBJ2-7; D perhaps matches TRBD1 (5 bases). CDR3 sequence: CASSPSWGLESYEQYF. The CDR3, as DNA: TGTGCCAGCAGCCCCTCATGGGGCCTGGAGTCCTACGAGCAGTACTTC.